The subject of this entry is one T cell receptor beta chain. The antigen remains undetermined. This sample was taken from a study of memory CD4+ T cells and cytomegalovirus serostatus. Study outcomes and limitations: Suggested: most of the CMV-linked TCR signature lies in CD4+ memory cells. 67 of 164 known CMV-associated TCRbeta sequences appeared in CD4+ memory. CMV serostatus prediction reached median AUC about 0.96, or 0.93 with US-trained model.

V shed 6 bases and J shed 7 bases, with 13 bases lying between them. This CDR3 has 13 amino acids. Germline V CDR1 and CDR2: LNHDA, SQIVND (reference sequence). The sort gate was single viable CD3+CD4+CD8-CD45RO+ cells for memory CD4+ T cells. As processed by the authors: After removing out-of-frame reads, millions of distinct TCRbeta sequences remained. Some clones are missing from TCRdb's copy, which holds only in-frame ones; the method was immunoSEQ multiplex PCR. V, J and clone size are taken as reported in that table, and D and trimming were inferred from the DNA itself. The repertoire holds about 59,000 clones, with around 80% as singletons.

Sequencing used memory CD4+ T cells from blood. The clonotype originates from an adult in good health and CMV-seronegative. The rearrangement uses TRBV19 and TRBJ1-5; D may be TRBD1 (5 bases). The CDR3, as DNA: TGTGCCAGTAGGCCCCCCAGGGACCAGCCCCAGCATTTT. It codes for CASRPPRDQPQHF. Full variable domain (remainder filled in from reference TRBV19 and TRBJ1-5): DGGITQSPKYLFRKEGQNVTLSCEQNLNHDAMYWYRQDPGQGLRLIYYSQIVNDFQKGDIAEGYSVSREKKESFPLTVTSAQKNPTAFYLCASRPPRDQPQHFGDGTRLSIL.